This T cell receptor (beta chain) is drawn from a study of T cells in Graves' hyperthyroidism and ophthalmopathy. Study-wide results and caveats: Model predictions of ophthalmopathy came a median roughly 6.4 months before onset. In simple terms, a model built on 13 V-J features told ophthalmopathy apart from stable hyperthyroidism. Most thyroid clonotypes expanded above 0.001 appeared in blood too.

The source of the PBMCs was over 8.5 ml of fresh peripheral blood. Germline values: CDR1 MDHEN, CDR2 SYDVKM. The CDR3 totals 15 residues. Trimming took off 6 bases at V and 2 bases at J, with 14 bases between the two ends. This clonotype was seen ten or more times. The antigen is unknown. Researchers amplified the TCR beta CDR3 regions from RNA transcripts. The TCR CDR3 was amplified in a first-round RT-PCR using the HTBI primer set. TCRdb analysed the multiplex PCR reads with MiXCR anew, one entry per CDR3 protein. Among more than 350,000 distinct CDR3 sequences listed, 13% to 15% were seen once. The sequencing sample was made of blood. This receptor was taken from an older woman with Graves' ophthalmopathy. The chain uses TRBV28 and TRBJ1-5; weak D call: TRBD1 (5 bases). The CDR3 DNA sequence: TGTGCCAGCAGGTCTGCAGGGCTGGGCAATCAGCCCCAGCATTTT. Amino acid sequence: CASRSAGLGNQPQHF.